This is a list of T cell receptor beta chains from one sample in a study of liver allograft versus peripheral blood T cells. TCRdb used MiXCR to reprocess the reads, holding one entry per CDR3 protein. The sample consists of 5,600 or so distinct CDR3 sequences, 12% to 15% of them appearing once. These receptors all come from a human patient who had a liver transplant. The graft donor may be the source of some T cells. The CDR3 runs from the conserved cysteine through the conserved F or W. A D gene is named only where the DNA matches it firmly. Size values are once, few and many counts, or a class for expanded clones, and some rows have none.

CDR3nt: TGTGCCAGCAGTGGGACTAGCGGGGGTTCCTACAATGAGCAGTTCTTC
CDR3aa: CASSGTSGGSYNEQFF
d_gene: TRBD2
abundance: NA
len: 16
v_gene: TRBV6-6
j_gene: TRBJ2-1

CDR3nt: TGTGCCAGCAGCTTTAGTGATGACTATGGCTACACCTTC
CDR3aa: CASSFSDDYGYTF
d_gene: NA
abundance: NA
len: 13
v_gene: TRBV5-4
j_gene: TRBJ1-2

CDR3nt: TGTGCCAGCAGTGACATCGGGGGGGTCACCTACGAGCAGTACTTC
CDR3aa: CASSDIGGVTYEQYF
d_gene: TRBD2
abundance: medium-sized
len: 15
v_gene: TRBV6-1
j_gene: TRBJ2-7

CDR3nt: TGTGCCAGCACCACGGGGCCCTCCTACGAGCAGTACTTC
CDR3aa: CASTTGPSYEQYF
d_gene: NA
abundance: medium-sized
len: 13
v_gene: TRBV28
j_gene: TRBJ2-7

CDR3nt: TGTGCCACCAGTGATAGGAACAGGGCGGACTATGGCTACACCTTC
CDR3aa: CATSDRNRADYGYTF
d_gene: NA
abundance: medium-sized
len: 15
v_gene: TRBV24-1
j_gene: TRBJ1-2

CDR3nt: TGCAGTGCTAGGGCTGGTTTACAGCACACTTTTCCCTACGAGCAGTACTTC
CDR3aa: CSARAGLQHTFPYEQYF
d_gene: NA
abundance: few
len: 17
v_gene: TRBV20-1
j_gene: TRBJ2-7

CDR3nt: TGTGCCTGGGGCGTCAGGACCTACGAGCAGTACTTC
CDR3aa: CAWGVRTYEQYF
d_gene: NA
abundance: medium-sized
len: 12
v_gene: TRBV30
j_gene: TRBJ2-7

CDR3nt: TGCAGTGCTAGACTCGGGACAGGGGCAACCTATGGCTACACCTTC
CDR3aa: CSARLGTGATYGYTF
d_gene: TRBD1
abundance: NA
len: 15
v_gene: TRBV20-1
j_gene: TRBJ1-2

CDR3nt: TGTGCCAGCAGCGGACAGGGGCTTTTCTTGTACGGCTACACCTTC
CDR3aa: CASSGQGLFLYGYTF
d_gene: TRBD1
abundance: medium-sized
len: 15
v_gene: TRBV6-5
j_gene: TRBJ1-2

CDR3nt: TGCAGTGCTAGAGATCCTGGAAACACCATATATTTT
CDR3aa: CSARDPGNTIYF
d_gene: NA
abundance: many
len: 12
v_gene: TRBV20-1
j_gene: TRBJ1-3

CDR3nt: TGTGCCAGCAGCTTAGAGTACGGACCTAATGAAAAACTGTTTTTT
CDR3aa: CASSLEYGPNEKLFF
d_gene: NA
abundance: medium-sized
len: 15
v_gene: TRBV7-2
j_gene: TRBJ1-4

CDR3nt: TGTGCCAGCTCACCCCCGGGAGAACTGTTTCAGCAGTACTTC
CDR3aa: CASSPPGELFQQYF
d_gene: NA
abundance: medium-sized
len: 14
v_gene: TRBV18
j_gene: TRBJ2-7

CDR3nt: TGCAGCGGAGGCGGCGGAACGACGGATACGCAGTATTTT
CDR3aa: CSGGGGTTDTQYF
d_gene: NA
abundance: medium-sized
len: 13
v_gene: TRBV29-1
j_gene: TRBJ2-3

CDR3nt: TGTGCCAGCAGTTCCGTACAAATACGCGCCACTGAAGCTTTCTTT
CDR3aa: CASSSVQIRATEAFF
d_gene: NA
abundance: medium-sized
len: 15
v_gene: TRBV6-5
j_gene: TRBJ1-1

CDR3nt: TGTGCCAGCAGTTACTCATCCGAGCCCGCTGAAGCTTTCTTT
CDR3aa: CASSYSSEPAEAFF
d_gene: NA
abundance: medium-sized
len: 14
v_gene: TRBV6-6
j_gene: TRBJ1-1

CDR3nt: TGTGCCAGCTCACCCCTCTCGGGTCGAACCGGGGAGCTGTTTTTT
CDR3aa: CASSPLSGRTGELFF
d_gene: NA
abundance: medium-sized
len: 15
v_gene: TRBV18
j_gene: TRBJ2-2

CDR3nt: TGTGCCAGCAGCTTGGGACTAGTTATGTCTCGCGAGCAGTACTTC
CDR3aa: CASSLGLVMSREQYF
d_gene: TRBD2
abundance: medium-sized
len: 15
v_gene: TRBV7-2
j_gene: TRBJ2-7

CDR3nt: TGTGCCAGCAGAGCGGACGGCTTTAATCAGCCCCAGCATTTT
CDR3aa: CASRADGFNQPQHF
d_gene: NA
abundance: medium-sized
len: 14
v_gene: TRBV27
j_gene: TRBJ1-5

CDR3nt: TGTGCCACCAGTGACTTGGACAGGGGGAGGACTGAAGCTTTCTTT
CDR3aa: CATSDLDRGRTEAFF
d_gene: TRBD1
abundance: medium-sized
len: 15
v_gene: TRBV24-1
j_gene: TRBJ1-1

CDR3nt: TGCAGTGCCAAGGCCCACCCTGGGGGCTACACCTTC
CDR3aa: CSAKAHPGGYTF
d_gene: NA
abundance: medium-sized
len: 12
v_gene: TRBV20-1
j_gene: TRBJ1-2

CDR3nt: TGTGCCAGCAGCTTACCTAGCGGGGGGGTCTCTGGGGCCAACGTCCTGACTTTC
CDR3aa: CASSLPSGGVSGANVLTF
d_gene: TRBD2
abundance: NA
len: 18
v_gene: TRBV5-4
j_gene: TRBJ2-6

CDR3nt: TGTGCCAGCAGTTACGGACTTAGCGGGGGGAATGAGCAGTTCTTC
CDR3aa: CASSYGLSGGNEQFF
d_gene: TRBD2
abundance: many
len: 15
v_gene: TRBV6-5
j_gene: TRBJ2-1

CDR3nt: TGTGCCAGCAGTTTAGACAGGTATCAGCCCCAGCATTTT
CDR3aa: CASSLDRYQPQHF
d_gene: NA
abundance: medium-sized
len: 13
v_gene: TRBV6-6
j_gene: TRBJ1-5

CDR3nt: TGTGCCAGCAGCCCCGTTCATTTAGACAGCTACAATGAGCAGTTCTTC
CDR3aa: CASSPVHLDSYNEQFF
d_gene: NA
abundance: medium-sized
len: 16
v_gene: TRBV6-2/TRBV6-3
j_gene: TRBJ2-1

CDR3nt: TGTGCCAGCAAAATATGGCTAGCGGACGGGGAGCTGTTTTTT
CDR3aa: CASKIWLADGELFF
d_gene: TRBD2
abundance: few
len: 14
v_gene: TRBV5-4
j_gene: TRBJ2-2

CDR3nt: TGTGCCAGCAGCTTAGAAGGGGACACTGAAGCTTTCTTT
CDR3aa: CASSLEGDTEAFF
d_gene: NA
abundance: medium-sized
len: 13
v_gene: TRBV7-9
j_gene: TRBJ1-1

CDR3nt: TGTGCCAGCTCACCACAAACTCAGAACACTGAAGCTTTCTTT
CDR3aa: CASSPQTQNTEAFF
d_gene: NA
abundance: large
len: 14
v_gene: TRBV18
j_gene: TRBJ1-1

CDR3nt: TGTGCCAGCAGCTTAGCAGGGACTTCAGCGGGAGACACCGGGGAGCTGTTTTTT
CDR3aa: CASSLAGTSAGDTGELFF
d_gene: TRBD2
abundance: NA
len: 18
v_gene: TRBV7-2
j_gene: TRBJ2-2

CDR3nt: TGTGCCAGTAGGCTGGGACTTTCAGGGGGCAATCAGCCCCAGCATTTT
CDR3aa: CASRLGLSGGNQPQHF
d_gene: NA
abundance: few
len: 16
v_gene: TRBV19
j_gene: TRBJ1-5

CDR3nt: TGTGCCAGCAGCACGGACAGTGGGACCCACGAGCAGTACTTC
CDR3aa: CASSTDSGTHEQYF
d_gene: NA
abundance: medium-sized
len: 14
v_gene: TRBV7-2
j_gene: TRBJ2-7

CDR3nt: TGTGCCAGCAGTTTACAGGGGGCGTACAATGAGCAGTTCTTC
CDR3aa: CASSLQGAYNEQFF
d_gene: TRBD1
abundance: few
len: 14
v_gene: TRBV12-3/TRBV12-4
j_gene: TRBJ2-1

CDR3nt: TGTGCCAGCAGTTGGCGGGCCAGGGTGGATGGCTACACCTTC
CDR3aa: CASSWRARVDGYTF
d_gene: NA
abundance: many
len: 14
v_gene: TRBV12-3/TRBV12-4
j_gene: TRBJ1-2

CDR3nt: TGTGCCAGCAGCTGGTTACCGGGACAGGCCTACGAGCAGTACTTC
CDR3aa: CASSWLPGQAYEQYF
d_gene: TRBD1
abundance: many
len: 15
v_gene: TRBV7-2
j_gene: TRBJ2-7

CDR3nt: TGTGCCAGCAGCTCCCTTCCAGACAGGAGGCCCTCTGGGGCCAACGTCCTGACTTTC
CDR3aa: CASSSLPDRRPSGANVLTF
d_gene: NA
abundance: medium-sized
len: 19
v_gene: TRBV28
j_gene: TRBJ2-6

CDR3nt: TGTGCCAGCAGCGCCCTCGCCAGGGGGCCCTATGGCTACACCTTC
CDR3aa: CASSALARGPYGYTF
d_gene: TRBD1
abundance: few
len: 15
v_gene: TRBV9
j_gene: TRBJ1-2

CDR3nt: TGCAGCGTTGGAGGGGGCCATCAGCCCCAGCATTTT
CDR3aa: CSVGGGHQPQHF
d_gene: TRBD1
abundance: medium-sized
len: 12
v_gene: TRBV29-1
j_gene: TRBJ1-5

CDR3nt: TGTGCCAGCAGTTTAAATCAGGGGGTTGCTTTCTTT
CDR3aa: CASSLNQGVAFF
d_gene: TRBD1
abundance: medium-sized
len: 12
v_gene: TRBV27
j_gene: TRBJ1-1

CDR3nt: TGTGCCAGCTCAGCCCACAGGGGTTCCACTAATGAAAAACTGTTTTTT
CDR3aa: CASSAHRGSTNEKLFF
d_gene: TRBD1
abundance: medium-sized
len: 16
v_gene: TRBV18
j_gene: TRBJ1-4

CDR3nt: TGTGCCAGCTCACCAATGGTGGCGACAGGGGTCCCTGGAAACACCATATATTTT
CDR3aa: CASSPMVATGVPGNTIYF
d_gene: TRBD1
abundance: medium-sized
len: 18
v_gene: TRBV18
j_gene: TRBJ1-3

CDR3nt: TGTGCCAGCTCCCAGTCCTTAGGTGAAGCTTTCTTT
CDR3aa: CASSQSLGEAFF
d_gene: NA
abundance: medium-sized
len: 12
v_gene: TRBV18
j_gene: TRBJ1-1

CDR3nt: TGTGCCAGCAGTTACTCAGGACTAGCGGGGGACAATGAGCAGTTCTTC
CDR3aa: CASSYSGLAGDNEQFF
d_gene: TRBD2
abundance: NA
len: 16
v_gene: TRBV6-2/TRBV6-3
j_gene: TRBJ2-1

CDR3nt: TGTGCCAGCAGTTACGGGGCAGGCAATTCACCCCTCCACTTT
CDR3aa: CASSYGAGNSPLHF
d_gene: NA
abundance: once
len: 14
v_gene: TRBV6-5
j_gene: TRBJ1-6

CDR3nt: TGTGCCAGTAACCTATCGGGACAGGGGAATGAAAAACTGTTTTTT
CDR3aa: CASNLSGQGNEKLFF
d_gene: TRBD1
abundance: NA
len: 15
v_gene: TRBV2
j_gene: TRBJ1-4

CDR3nt: TGTGCCAGCAGGGACGACTGGAGCAATCAGCCCCAGCATTTT
CDR3aa: CASRDDWSNQPQHF
d_gene: NA
abundance: medium-sized
len: 14
v_gene: TRBV6-1
j_gene: TRBJ1-5

CDR3nt: TGCAGTGCTAGCACCGGGACAGGGGATTCACCCCTCCACTTT
CDR3aa: CSASTGTGDSPLHF
d_gene: TRBD1
abundance: NA
len: 14
v_gene: TRBV20-1
j_gene: TRBJ1-6

CDR3nt: TGCGCCAGCAGCTCAACGGACAGGTGGGGGAGTCAGCCCCAGCATTTT
CDR3aa: CASSSTDRWGSQPQHF
d_gene: TRBD1
abundance: NA
len: 16
v_gene: TRBV5-1
j_gene: TRBJ1-5

CDR3nt: TGTGCCTGGAACCCCGGGACAGGGGGAGAAAAACTGTTTTTT
CDR3aa: CAWNPGTGGEKLFF
d_gene: TRBD1
abundance: medium-sized
len: 14
v_gene: TRBV30
j_gene: TRBJ1-4

CDR3nt: TGTGCCAGCAGCCTAGTCGGCGGGGGGGTCCATGGCTACACCTTC
CDR3aa: CASSLVGGGVHGYTF
d_gene: NA
abundance: NA
len: 15
v_gene: TRBV7-9
j_gene: TRBJ1-2

CDR3nt: TGTGCCAGCAAGCGACTAGCGGCTTCCTACGAGCAGTACTTC
CDR3aa: CASKRLAASYEQYF
d_gene: TRBD2
abundance: medium-sized
len: 14
v_gene: TRBV6-2/TRBV6-3
j_gene: TRBJ2-7

CDR3nt: TGTGCCAGCAGTTACTCCGGCAGGGGGCGCGTCTACACCTTC
CDR3aa: CASSYSGRGRVYTF
d_gene: TRBD1
abundance: medium-sized
len: 14
v_gene: TRBV6-1
j_gene: TRBJ1-2

CDR3nt: TGTGCCAGCACCCTACAGGGACGTAATTCACCCCTCCACTTT
CDR3aa: CASTLQGRNSPLHF
d_gene: NA
abundance: medium-sized
len: 14
v_gene: TRBV6-6
j_gene: TRBJ1-6

CDR3nt: TGTGCCAGCGTGAAGGGCATGAACACTGAAGCTTTCTTT
CDR3aa: CASVKGMNTEAFF
d_gene: NA
abundance: NA
len: 13
v_gene: TRBV7-9
j_gene: TRBJ1-1

CDR3nt: TGTGCCAGCAGAGAAGGTCTAGCGGGAACTGCGGGGGAGCAGTACTTC
CDR3aa: CASREGLAGTAGEQYF
d_gene: TRBD2
abundance: few
len: 16
v_gene: TRBV3-1
j_gene: TRBJ2-7

CDR3nt: TGTGCCAGCAGCCGAATAGGGACATCGTATCGGCCCCAGCATTTT
CDR3aa: CASSRIGTSYRPQHF
d_gene: NA
abundance: medium-sized
len: 15
v_gene: TRBV28
j_gene: TRBJ1-5